These 10 T cell receptor beta chains originate from one sample sequenced in a study of T cell responses to AZD1222 COVID-19 vaccine. The method was immunoSEQ multiplex PCR; TCRdb's version includes in-frame clones alone and lacks a portion of them. Found here are around 120,000 clones, 80% to 90% of them singletons; the top ten hold 1.5% to 2%. The sequencing used peripheral blood, collected on day 0 of AZD1222 vaccination. The origin of the receptors is an adult in good health.

The V and J genes are TRBV27 and TRBJ1-5, with TRBD1 as a possible D gene (5 bases). CDR1 and CDR2 from the germline V gene are MNHEY and SMNVEV (reference sequence). Trimming stripped 3 bases from V and 1 base from J, with 10 bases between. The CDR3 length is 15 residues. The CDR3 reads CASSFIGGSNQPQHF. Here the CDR3 DNA reads TGTGCCAGCAGTTTCATCGGGGGGAGCAATCAGCCCCAGCATTTT.

This rearrangement joins TRBV9 to TRBJ2-7; 8 bases line up with TRBD2. The CDR3 is 14 amino acids. Germline V gene lookup returns CDR1 SGDLS and CDR2 YYNGEE. Losses at the gene ends were 2 bases for V and 2 bases for J; bases not matched to a gene: 3. CDR3 coding DNA: TGTGCCAGCAGCGTGGAGCGGGAGCCCTACGAGCAGTACTTC. It is translated as CASSVEREPYEQYF.

The chain uses TRBV3-1 (or the pseudogene TRBV3-2) and TRBJ1-2; maybe TRBD1 (5 bases). Germline V lookup: CDR1 LGHDT, CDR2 YNNKEL (reference sequence). V lost 3 bases and J lost 4, with 9 bases in between. The CDR3 has 13 residues. The CDR3 reads CASSQAGTYGYTF. The CDR3 coding sequence is TGTGCCAGCAGCCAGGCAGGGACCTATGGCTACACCTTC.

The chain links TRBV5-5 to TRBJ1-2; D not resolved. This CDR3 comprises 14 residues. The germline V gene encodes CDR1 SGHKS and CDR2 YYEKEE (reference sequence). Trimming cost V 0 bases and J 2 bases, with 8 bases left between them. CDR3 nucleotides: TGTGCCAGCAGCTTGGGGCCAGTAAACTATGGCTACACCTTC. Translated, it gives CASSLGPVNYGYTF.

This sequence joins TRBV19 and TRBJ1-2; TRBD1 is a possible D gene (5 bases). Trimming removed 2 bases from V and 9 bases from J, with 7 bases in between. Germline V gives CDR1 LNHDA, CDR2 SQIVND (reference sequence). This CDR3 is built from 11 residues. This CDR3 is CASSIRGSYTF. The CDR3 nucleotides are TGTGCCAGTAGTATAAGGGGAAGCTACACCTTC.

This clone was counted a single time. The V call is TRBV19, the J call TRBJ2-2; D uncertain. Germline V lookup: CDR1 LNHDA, CDR2 SQIVND (reference sequence). This CDR3 is built from 12 residues. Trimming took 5 bases from V and 8 from J, leaving 9 bases between them. The CDR3 nucleotides read TGTGCCAGTAGTTCCCAAGGAGGGGAGCTGTTTTTT. Translated: CASSSQGGELFF. The variable domain in full, with the rest retrieved from reference TRBV19 and TRBJ2-2, is DGGITQSPKYLFRKEGQNVTLSCEQNLNHDAMYWYRQDPGQGLRLIYYSQIVNDFQKGDIAEGYSVSREKKESFPLTVTSAQKNPTAFYLCASSSQGGELFFGEGSRLTVL.

CDR3 loop: CATSDLIQGAEDGELFF. The CDR3 coding sequence is TGTGCCACCAGTGATTTGATACAGGGGGCGGAGGACGGGGAGCTGTTTTTT. The J gene is TRBJ2-2, the V gene TRBV24-1, with 9 bases that match TRBD1. The CDR3 consists of 17 residues. Per the germline V gene, CDR1 is KGHDR and CDR2 is SFDVKD. The J segment lost 7 bases and the V segment lost 0 bases, leaving 8 bases of the junction unmatched.

This rearrangement joins TRBV19 to TRBJ1-6, with D uncertain. In germline, CDR1 is LNHDA, CDR2 SQIVND (reference sequence). V lost 0 bases, J lost 5 bases, and 8 bases lay in between. This CDR3 has 15 residues. The CDR3 here is CASSIDWVNNSPLHF. CDR3 coding DNA: TGTGCCAGTAGTATAGATTGGGTGAATAATTCACCCCTCCACTTT.

The chain combines TRBV15 with TRBJ1-1; D uncertain. In germline, CDR1 is LNHNV, CDR2 YYDKDF (reference sequence). V was pared by 1 base and J by 3 bases, with 9 bases between. CDR3 size: 14 residues. CDR3 protein: CATSRGRGYTEAFF. For the CDR3, the DNA is TGTGCCACCAGCAGAGGAAGAGGGTACACTGAAGCTTTCTTT. Filled out from reference TRBV15 and TRBJ1-1, the complete variable domain reads DAMVIQNPRYQVTQFGKPVTLSCSQTLNHNVMYWYQQKSSQAPKLLFHYYDKDFNNEADTPDNFQSRRPNTSFCFLDIRSPGLGDTAMYLCATSRGRGYTEAFFGQGTRLTVV.

The J gene is TRBJ1-6, the V gene TRBV6-5; D unclear. The CDR3 is 16 residues long. V shed 0 bases and J shed 8 bases, with 14 bases lying between them. Germline V lookup: CDR1 MNHEY, CDR2 SVGAGI. As DNA, the CDR3 is TGTGCCAGCAGTTACTCGGGGATTGTTGCGGATTCACCCCTCCACTTT. Translating gives CASSYSGIVADSPLHF.